This T cell receptor (beta chain) was identified in a study of T cell responses to AZD1222 COVID-19 vaccine. The analysis combined second doses at about 4 or about 12 weeks. Here immunoSEQ multiplex PCR was the method, and the copy in TCRdb shows in-frame clones only, minus some. Among about 170,000 clones listed, around 85% were seen once. J gave up 0 bases and V 0 bases, and 5 bases lay outside the gene matches. From germline, CDR1 is LGHNA and CDR2 YSLEER. The CDR3 contains 19 residues. The specimen was peripheral blood, collected 28 days after the second AZD1222 dose. J is TRBJ2-6 and V is TRBV4-3; 10 bases are shared with TRBD2. The origin of this receptor is an adult who received the AZD1222 COVID-19 vaccine. The CDR3 bases are TGCGCCAGCAGCCAAGATCCGGCTAGCGGGGGCTCTGGGGCCAACGTCCTGACTTTC. Protein: CASSQDPASGGSGANVLTF.